The rows below give T cell receptor beta chains drawn from one sample of a study of post-analysis software for immune sequencing data. TCRdb passed the PCR reads through MiXCR, listing each CDR3 protein once. The sample carries roughly 620,000 distinct CDR3 sequences, 44% recorded once. Sequenced input: blood. The receptors come from a girl under 18 with multiple sclerosis. The conserved cysteine and the conserved F or W are not part of the CDR3 here. A clone size is listed for some rows: how often the clone was seen (once, few, many), or a class if it is expanded.

size	V	J	CDR3
few	TRBV5-1	TRBJ2-1	ASRSWAGDYNEQF
.	TRBV6-5	TRBJ2-1	ASSYSGDDEQF
.	TRBV18	TRBJ1-2	ASSPDRDDYDYT
.	TRBV12-3/TRBV12-4	TRBJ2-3	ASSLERQRAGTQY
.	TRBV7-9	.	ASSPYRGKSYEQY
many	TRBV7-2	TRBJ2-5	ASSSTSQETQY
.	TRBV7-9	TRBJ2-3	ASYLTGSLTDTQY
.	TRBV12-3/TRBV12-4	TRBJ2-3	ASSEIGDTQY
.	TRBV20-1	TRBJ1-2	SAQGQNYGYT
once	TRBV29-1	TRBJ1-1	SVSPQGETEAF
.	TRBV7-2	TRBJ2-3	ASGQGGTDTQY
.	TRBV4-1	TRBJ2-3	ASSQPGLAGIDTQY
.	TRBV12-3/TRBV12-4	TRBJ2-3	ASRLGQGATDTQY
.	TRBV20-1	TRBJ1-5	SASEGTGDQPQH
.	TRBV29-1	TRBJ2-1	SVEEGALYEQF
.	TRBV20-1	TRBJ2-1	SARSGLAPSSYNEQF
.	TRBV6-6	TRBJ1-2	ASSYLEGGGVGYT
few	TRBV4-2	TRBJ2-7	ASSQDLGRETYEQY
.	TRBV7-2	TRBJ1-2	ASSLGTGRGYT
.	TRBV6-5	TRBJ2-7	ASSYRIPGQGDYEQY
.	TRBV14	TRBJ2-3	ASSLGTAFADTQY
.	TRBV28	TRBJ2-7	ASSGWQISYEQY
.	TRBV12-3/TRBV12-4	TRBJ2-1	ASSLMDLSRAEQF
.	TRBV10-3	TRBJ2-3	AIGSGRHGTDTQY
few	TRBV10-1	TRBJ2-1	ASSDSMGAGLAGIGNEQF
once	TRBV7-8	.	ASSKNEALGDEQY
.	TRBV7-2	TRBJ2-1	ASSLGREPYNEQF
.	TRBV5-1	TRBJ2-3	ASSLEGRYTDTQY
.	TRBV5-1	TRBJ2-1	ASSLSRLQYNEQF
.	TRBV5-1	TRBJ1-2	ASSLEITGNYGYT
many	TRBV4-2	TRBJ1-2	ASSLEAGYT
.	TRBV7-2	TRBJ2-1	ASSPTGGPSYNGQF
once	TRBV10-2	TRBJ2-5	ASSELTAQETQY
few	TRBV5-6	TRBJ1-5	ASSSGLLNQPQH
few	TRBV6-5	TRBJ2-5	ASSYDSGRHQETQY
.	TRBV29-1	TRBJ2-7	SVRLGDRSYEQY
few	TRBV12-3/TRBV12-4	TRBJ1-5	ASRREGNQPQH
few	TRBV7-2	TRBJ2-3	ATKNSYSTDTQY
.	TRBV5-5	TRBJ2-7	ASSLELAGVYEQY
.	TRBV12-3/TRBV12-4	TRBJ1-5	ASSPRRQGGWGQPQH
.	TRBV6-4	TRBJ1-1	ASSSLTGGGTEAF
.	TRBV10-3	.	AISGGTPPYNEQY
few	TRBV10-1	TRBJ2-5	ASSERGLAGGETQY
.	TRBV20-1	TRBJ2-1	SASIAGLPYNEQF
.	TRBV6-4	TRBJ2-2	ASSDKNTGELF
once	TRBV6-2/TRBV6-3	TRBJ2-1	ASSPFRDRVVDEQF
few	TRBV3-1	TRBJ2-1	ASSPAQAGAYNEQF
few	TRBV20-1	TRBJ1-2	SASTGRNYGYT
.	TRBV7-8	TRBJ1-1	ASSEFGARIPNTEAF
.	TRBV12-3/TRBV12-4	TRBJ2-1	ASKRSYNEQF
.	TRBV6-4	TRBJ2-3	ASSDRGMSDTQY
.	TRBV27	TRBJ1-5	ASRTNSNQPQH
.	TRBV6-5	.	ASGRDRGEQY
.	TRBV6-5	TRBJ2-7	ASRNRGGYEQY
.	TRBV12-3/TRBV12-4	TRBJ2-7	ASRSGGGSYEQY
.	TRBV20-1	TRBJ2-4	SARDPRIAKNIQY
.	TRBV10-3	TRBJ2-1	AIRKDRGYNEQF
.	TRBV20-1	TRBJ2-7	SADREGRSYEQY
few	TRBV9	TRBJ1-2	ASSEEGNYGYT
.	TRBV28	TRBJ1-2	ASSFARNYGYT